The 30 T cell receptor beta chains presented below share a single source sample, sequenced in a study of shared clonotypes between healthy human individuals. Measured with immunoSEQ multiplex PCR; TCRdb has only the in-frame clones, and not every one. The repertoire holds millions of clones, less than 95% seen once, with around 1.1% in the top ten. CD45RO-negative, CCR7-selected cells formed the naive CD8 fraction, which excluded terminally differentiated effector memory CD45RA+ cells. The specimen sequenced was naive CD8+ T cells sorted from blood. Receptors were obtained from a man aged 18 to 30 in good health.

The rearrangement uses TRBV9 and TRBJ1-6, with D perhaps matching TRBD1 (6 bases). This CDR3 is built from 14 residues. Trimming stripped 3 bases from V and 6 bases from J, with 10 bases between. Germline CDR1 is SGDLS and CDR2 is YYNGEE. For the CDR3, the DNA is TGTGCCAGCAGCGAGACAGGATTTAATTCACCCCTCCACTTT. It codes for CASSETGFNSPLHF.

In DNA form, the CDR3 reads TGTGCCAGCAGCTTACTCGTCACGGGCGGTGAGCAGTTCTTC. This codes for CASSLLVTGGEQFF. The J gene is TRBJ2-1, the V gene TRBV11-3; D is uncertain. V lost 2 bases and J lost 9, with 14 bases in between. Germline CDR1 reads SGHNT; CDR2 reads YENEEA. The CDR3 is 14 residues long.

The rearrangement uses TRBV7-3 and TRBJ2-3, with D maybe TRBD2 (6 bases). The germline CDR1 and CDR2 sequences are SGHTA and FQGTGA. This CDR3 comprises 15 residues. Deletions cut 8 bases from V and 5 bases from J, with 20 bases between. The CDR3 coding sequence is TGTGCCAGCGGAACGAGCGGGCCGGCGGGAGATACGCAGTATTTT. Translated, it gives CASGTSGPAGDTQYF.

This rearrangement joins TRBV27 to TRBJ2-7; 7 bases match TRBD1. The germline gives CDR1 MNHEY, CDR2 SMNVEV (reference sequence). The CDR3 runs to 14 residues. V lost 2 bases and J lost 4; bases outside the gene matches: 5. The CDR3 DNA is TGTGCCAGCAGTTTACGGACAGGCTTGTACGAGCAGTACTTC. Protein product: CASSLRTGLYEQYF.

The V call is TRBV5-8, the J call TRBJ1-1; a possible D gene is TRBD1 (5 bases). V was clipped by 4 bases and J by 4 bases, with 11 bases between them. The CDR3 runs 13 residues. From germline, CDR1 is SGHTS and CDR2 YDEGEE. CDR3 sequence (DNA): TGTGCCAGCAGCCTCAGACAGAGCACTGAAGCTTTCTTT. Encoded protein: CASSLRQSTEAFF.

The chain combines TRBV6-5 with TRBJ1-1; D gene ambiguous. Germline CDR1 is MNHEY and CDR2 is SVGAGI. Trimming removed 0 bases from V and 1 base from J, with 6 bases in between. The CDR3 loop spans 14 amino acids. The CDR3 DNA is TGTGCCAGCAGTTACTCCTTAACGAACACTGAAGCTTTCTTT. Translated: CASSYSLTNTEAFF.

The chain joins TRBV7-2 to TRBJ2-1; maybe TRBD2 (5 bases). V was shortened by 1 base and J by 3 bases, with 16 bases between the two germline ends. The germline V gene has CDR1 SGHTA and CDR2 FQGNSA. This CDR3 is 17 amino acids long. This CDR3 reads CASSLVGSTPYYNEQFF. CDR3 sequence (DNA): TGTGCCAGCAGCTTAGTTGGGAGCACTCCATACTACAATGAGCAGTTCTTC. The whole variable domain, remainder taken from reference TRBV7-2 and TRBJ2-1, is GAGVSQSPSNKVTEKGKDVELRCDPISGHTALYWYRQSLGQGLEFLIYFQGNSAPDKSGLPSDRFSAERTGGSVSTLTIQRTQQEDSAVYLCASSLVGSTPYYNEQFFGPGTRLTVL.

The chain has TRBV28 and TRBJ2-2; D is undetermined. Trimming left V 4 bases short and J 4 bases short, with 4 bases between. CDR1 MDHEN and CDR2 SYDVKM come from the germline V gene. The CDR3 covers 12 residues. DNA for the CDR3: TGTGCCAGCAGTTACCGCACCGGGGAGCTGTTTTTT. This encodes CASSYRTGELFF.

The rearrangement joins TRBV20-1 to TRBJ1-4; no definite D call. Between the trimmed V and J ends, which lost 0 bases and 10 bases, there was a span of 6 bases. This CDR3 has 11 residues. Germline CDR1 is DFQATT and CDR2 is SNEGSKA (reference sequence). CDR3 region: CSARDIGKLFF. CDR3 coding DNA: TGCAGTGCTAGAGATATTGGAAAACTGTTTTTT.

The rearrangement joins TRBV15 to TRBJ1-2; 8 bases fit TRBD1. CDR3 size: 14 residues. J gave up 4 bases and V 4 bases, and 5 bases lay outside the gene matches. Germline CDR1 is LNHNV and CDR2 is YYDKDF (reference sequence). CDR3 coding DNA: TGTGCCACCAGCACCCGACAGGGGATCTATGGCTACACCTTC. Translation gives CATSTRQGIYGYTF. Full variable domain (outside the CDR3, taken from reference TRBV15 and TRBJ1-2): DAMVIQNPRYQVTQFGKPVTLSCSQTLNHNVMYWYQQKSSQAPKLLFHYYDKDFNNEADTPDNFQSRRPNTSFCFLDIRSPGLGDTAMYLCATSTRQGIYGYTFGSGTRLTVV.

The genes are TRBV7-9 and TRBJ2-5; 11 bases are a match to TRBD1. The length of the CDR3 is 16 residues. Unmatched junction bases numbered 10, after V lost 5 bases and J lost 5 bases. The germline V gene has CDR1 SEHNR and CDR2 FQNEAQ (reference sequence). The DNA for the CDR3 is TGTGCCAGCAGCCACTGGGGACAGGGGGTTGGTGAGACCCAGTACTTC. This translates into CASSHWGQGVGETQYF. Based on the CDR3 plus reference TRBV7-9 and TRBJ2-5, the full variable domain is DTGVSQNPRHKITKRGQNVTFRCDPISEHNRLYWYRQTLGQGPEFLTYFQNEAQLEKSRLLSDRFSAERPKGSFSTLEIQRTEQGDSAMYLCASSHWGQGVGETQYFGPGTRLLVL.

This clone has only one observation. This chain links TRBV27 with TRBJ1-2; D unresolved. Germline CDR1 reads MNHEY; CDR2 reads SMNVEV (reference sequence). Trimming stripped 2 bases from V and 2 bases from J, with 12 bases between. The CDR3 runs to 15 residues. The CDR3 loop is CASSLGFGENYGYTF. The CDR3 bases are TGTGCCAGCAGTTTAGGGTTCGGCGAGAACTATGGCTACACCTTC.

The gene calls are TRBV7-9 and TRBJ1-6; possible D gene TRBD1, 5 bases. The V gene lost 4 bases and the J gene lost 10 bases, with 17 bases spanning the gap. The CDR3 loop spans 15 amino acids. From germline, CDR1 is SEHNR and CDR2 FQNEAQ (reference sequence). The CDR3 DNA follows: TGTGCCAGCAGCTCTCCCAGGGTGGAGGGATCACCCCTCCACTTT. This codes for CASSSPRVEGSPLHF. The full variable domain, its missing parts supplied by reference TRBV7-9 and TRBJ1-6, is DTGVSQNPRHKITKRGQNVTFRCDPISEHNRLYWYRQTLGQGPEFLTYFQNEAQLEKSRLLSDRFSAERPKGSFSTLEIQRTEQGDSAMYLCASSSPRVEGSPLHFGNGTRLTVT.

The CDR3 protein is CASRSGGAYEQYF. CDR3 DNA sequence: TGTGCCAGCAGAAGCGGCGGCGCCTACGAGCAGTACTTC. The chain uses TRBV6-1 and TRBJ2-7, with D maybe TRBD2 (5 bases). Germline V gene data show CDR1 as MNHNS and CDR2 as SASEGT. The CDR3 has 13 residues. Deletions cut 6 bases from V and 2 bases from J, with 11 bases between.

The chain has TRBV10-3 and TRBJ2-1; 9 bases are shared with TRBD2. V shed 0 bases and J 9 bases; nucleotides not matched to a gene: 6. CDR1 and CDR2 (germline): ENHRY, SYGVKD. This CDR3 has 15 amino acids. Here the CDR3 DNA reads TGTGCCATCAGTGAGTCGGGACTAGCCTCTAGTGAGCAGTTCTTC. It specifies CAISESGLASSEQFF.

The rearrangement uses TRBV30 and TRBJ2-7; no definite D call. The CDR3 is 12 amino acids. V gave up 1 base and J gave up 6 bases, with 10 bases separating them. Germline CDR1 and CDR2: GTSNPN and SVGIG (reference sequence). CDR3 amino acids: CAWSATVSEQYF. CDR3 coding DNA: TGTGCCTGGAGTGCCACGGTCTCCGAGCAGTACTTC.

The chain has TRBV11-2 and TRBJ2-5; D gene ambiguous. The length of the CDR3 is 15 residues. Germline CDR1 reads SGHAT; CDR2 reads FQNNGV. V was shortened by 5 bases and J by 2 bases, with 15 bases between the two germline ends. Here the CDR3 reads CASSPFLGIQETQYF. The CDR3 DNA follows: TGTGCCAGCAGCCCCTTTTTAGGGATACAAGAGACCCAGTACTTC.

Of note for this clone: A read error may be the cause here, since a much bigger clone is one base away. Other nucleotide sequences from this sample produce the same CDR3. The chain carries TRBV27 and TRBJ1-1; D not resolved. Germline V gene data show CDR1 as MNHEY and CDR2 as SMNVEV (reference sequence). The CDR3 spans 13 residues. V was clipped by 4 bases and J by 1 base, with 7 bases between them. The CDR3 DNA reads TGTGCCAGCAGTTACGGTGGGAACACTGAAGCTTTCTTT. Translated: CASSYGGNTEAFF.

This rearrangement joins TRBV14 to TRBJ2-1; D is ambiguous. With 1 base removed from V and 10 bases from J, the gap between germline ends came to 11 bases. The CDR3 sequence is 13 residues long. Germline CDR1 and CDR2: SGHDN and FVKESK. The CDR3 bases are TGTGCCAGCAGCCAAGGTCCCAGACTCGAGCAGTTCTTC. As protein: CASSQGPRLEQFF.

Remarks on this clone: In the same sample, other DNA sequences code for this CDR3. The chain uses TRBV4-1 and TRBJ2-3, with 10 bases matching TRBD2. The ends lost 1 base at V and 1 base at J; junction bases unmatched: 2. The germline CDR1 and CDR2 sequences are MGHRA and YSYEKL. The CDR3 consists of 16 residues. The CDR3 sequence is CASSQVLAGGTDTQYF. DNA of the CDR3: TGCGCCAGCAGCCAAGTTCTAGCGGGGGGCACAGATACGCAGTATTTT.

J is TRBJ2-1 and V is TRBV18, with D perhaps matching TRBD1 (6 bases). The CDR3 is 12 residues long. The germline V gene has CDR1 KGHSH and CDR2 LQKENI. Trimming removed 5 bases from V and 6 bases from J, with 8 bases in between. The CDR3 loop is CASSEQGNEQFF. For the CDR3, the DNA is TGTGCCAGCTCAGAACAGGGCAATGAGCAGTTCTTC.

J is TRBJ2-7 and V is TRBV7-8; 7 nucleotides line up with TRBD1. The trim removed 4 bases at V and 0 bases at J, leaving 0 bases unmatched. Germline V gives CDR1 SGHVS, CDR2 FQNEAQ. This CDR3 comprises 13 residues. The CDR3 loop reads CASSWDSSYEQYF. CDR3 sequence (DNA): TGTGCCAGCAGCTGGGACAGCTCCTACGAGCAGTACTTC.

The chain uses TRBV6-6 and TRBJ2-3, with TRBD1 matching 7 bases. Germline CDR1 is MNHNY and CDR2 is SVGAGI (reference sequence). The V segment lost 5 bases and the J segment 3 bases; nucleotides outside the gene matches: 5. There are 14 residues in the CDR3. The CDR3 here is CASSEGAYTDTQYF. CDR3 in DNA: TGTGCCAGCAGTGAGGGGGCGTATACAGATACGCAGTATTTT.

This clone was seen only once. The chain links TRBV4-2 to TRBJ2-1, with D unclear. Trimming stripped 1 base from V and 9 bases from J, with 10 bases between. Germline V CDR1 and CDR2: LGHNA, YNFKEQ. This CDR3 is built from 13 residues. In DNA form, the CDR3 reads TGTGCCAGCAGCCAAGGAGTGGGCGGTGAGCAGTTCTTC. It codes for CASSQGVGGEQFF.

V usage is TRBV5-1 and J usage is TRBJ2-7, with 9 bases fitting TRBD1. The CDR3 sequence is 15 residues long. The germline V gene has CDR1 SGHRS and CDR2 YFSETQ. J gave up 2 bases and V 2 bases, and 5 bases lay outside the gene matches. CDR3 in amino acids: CASSFPGTGTYEQYF. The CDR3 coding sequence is TGCGCCAGCAGCTTCCCCGGGACAGGGACCTACGAGCAGTACTTC.

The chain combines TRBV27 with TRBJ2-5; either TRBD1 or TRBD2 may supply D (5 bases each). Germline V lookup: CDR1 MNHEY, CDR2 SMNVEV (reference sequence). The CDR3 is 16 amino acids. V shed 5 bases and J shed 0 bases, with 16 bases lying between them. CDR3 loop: CASSGGVVEYQETQYF. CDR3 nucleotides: TGTGCCAGCAGTGGGGGAGTGGTGGAATACCAAGAGACCCAGTACTTC.

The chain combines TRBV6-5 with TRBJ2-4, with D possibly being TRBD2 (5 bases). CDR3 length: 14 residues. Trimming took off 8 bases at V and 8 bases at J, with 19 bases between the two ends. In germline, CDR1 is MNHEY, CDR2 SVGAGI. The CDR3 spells CASGESTARDIQYF. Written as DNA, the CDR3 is TGTGCCAGCGGGGAGAGTACAGCTAGAGACATTCAGTACTTC.

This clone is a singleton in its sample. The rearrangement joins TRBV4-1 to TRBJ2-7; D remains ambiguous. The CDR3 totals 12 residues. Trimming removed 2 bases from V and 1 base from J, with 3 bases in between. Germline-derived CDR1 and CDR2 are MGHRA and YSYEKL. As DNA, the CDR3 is TGCGCCAGCAGCCAAACATCCTACGAGCAGTACTTC. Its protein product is CASSQTSYEQYF.

CDR3 loop: CASSYSNPVRVTEAFF. DNA of the CDR3: TGTGCCAGCAGTTACTCTAATCCAGTGAGGGTGACTGAAGCTTTCTTT. The J gene is TRBJ1-1, the V gene TRBV6-5; no reliable D call. The V gene lost 0 bases and the J gene lost 5 bases, with 16 bases spanning the gap. The CDR3 has 16 amino acids. Germline lookup yields CDR1 MNHEY and CDR2 SVGAGI.

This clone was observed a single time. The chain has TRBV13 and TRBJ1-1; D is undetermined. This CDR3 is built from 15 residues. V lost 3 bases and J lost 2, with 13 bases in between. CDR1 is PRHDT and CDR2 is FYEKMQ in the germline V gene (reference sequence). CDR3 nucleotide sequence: TGTGCCAGCAGCTTCTTCCCGGGGTCAAACACTGAAGCTTTCTTT. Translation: CASSFFPGSNTEAFF.